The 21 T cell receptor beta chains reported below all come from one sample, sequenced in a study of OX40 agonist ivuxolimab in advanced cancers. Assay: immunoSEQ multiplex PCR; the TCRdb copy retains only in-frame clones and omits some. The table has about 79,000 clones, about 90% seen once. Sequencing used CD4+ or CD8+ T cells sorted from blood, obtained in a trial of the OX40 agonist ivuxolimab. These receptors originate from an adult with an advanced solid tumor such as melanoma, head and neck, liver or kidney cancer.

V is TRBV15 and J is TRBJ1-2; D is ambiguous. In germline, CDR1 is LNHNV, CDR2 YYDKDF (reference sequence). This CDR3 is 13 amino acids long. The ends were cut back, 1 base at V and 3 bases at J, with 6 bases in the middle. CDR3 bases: TGTGCCACCAGCAGAGGGCCTTACTATGGCTACACCTTC. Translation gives CATSRGPYYGYTF.

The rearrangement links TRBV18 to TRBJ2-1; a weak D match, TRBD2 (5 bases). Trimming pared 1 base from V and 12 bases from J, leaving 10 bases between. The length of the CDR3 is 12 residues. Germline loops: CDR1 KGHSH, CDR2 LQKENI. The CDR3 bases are TGTGCCAGCTCACCACTTGCAGAGGGGCAGTTCTTC. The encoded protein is CASSPLAEGQFF.

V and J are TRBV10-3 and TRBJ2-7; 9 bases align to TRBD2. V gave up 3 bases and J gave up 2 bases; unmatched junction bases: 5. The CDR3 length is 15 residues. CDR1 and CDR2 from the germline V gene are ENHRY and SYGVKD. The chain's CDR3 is CAISENPSGTYEQYF. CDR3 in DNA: TGTGCCATCAGTGAAAATCCTAGCGGGACCTACGAGCAGTACTTC.

CDR3 DNA: TGTGCCAGCAGCACGCGGTCCCGTCCCCCCTACGAGCAGTACTTC. As protein: CASSTRSRPPYEQYF. The chain couples TRBV28 to TRBJ2-7; the D is unclear. V lost 6 bases to trimming and J lost 2 bases, with 17 bases between them. The V gene's germline CDR1 is MDHEN and CDR2 SYDVKM. The CDR3 is 15 amino acids.

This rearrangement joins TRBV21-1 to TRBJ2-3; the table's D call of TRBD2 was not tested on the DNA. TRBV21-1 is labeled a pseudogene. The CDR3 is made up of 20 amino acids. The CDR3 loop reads CARTSKARKDGLGPTDTQYF. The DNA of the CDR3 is TGTGCCAGGACTAGTAAGGCACGCAAGGACGGCCTTGGGCCCACAGATACGCAGTATTTT.

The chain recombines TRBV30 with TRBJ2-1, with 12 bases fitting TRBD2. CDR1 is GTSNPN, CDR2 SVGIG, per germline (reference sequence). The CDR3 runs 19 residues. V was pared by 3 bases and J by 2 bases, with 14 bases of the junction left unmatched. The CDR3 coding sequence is TGTGCCTGGAGAAGAGGGTGGACTAGCGGGACGACCGCCTACAATGAGCAGTTCTTC. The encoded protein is CAWRRGWTSGTTAYNEQFF.

The CDR3 loop reads CASSFSYGTAPEGAQYF. The CDR3 region has the DNA TGTGCCAGCAGCTTTTCTTACGGGACAGCCCCCGAAGGAGCCCAGTACTTC. The V and J genes are TRBV11-3 and TRBJ2-5, with 7 bases that match TRBD1. CDR3 length: 17 residues. Per the germline V gene, CDR1 is SGHNT and CDR2 is YENEEA. Losses at the gene ends were 3 bases for V and 9 bases for J; bases not matched to a gene: 19.

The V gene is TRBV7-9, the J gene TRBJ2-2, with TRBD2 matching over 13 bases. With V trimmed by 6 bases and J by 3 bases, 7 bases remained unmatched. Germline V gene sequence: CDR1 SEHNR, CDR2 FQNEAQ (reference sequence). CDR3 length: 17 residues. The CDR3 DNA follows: TGTGCCAGCAGTGGCACTAGCGGGAGGGCCGACACCGGGGAGCTGTTTTTT. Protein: CASSGTSGRADTGELFF.

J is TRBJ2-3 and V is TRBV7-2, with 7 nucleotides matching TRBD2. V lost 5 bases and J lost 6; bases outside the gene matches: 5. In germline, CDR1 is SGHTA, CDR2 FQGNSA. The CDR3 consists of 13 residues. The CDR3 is CASSLGLGDTQYF. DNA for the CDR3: TGTGCCAGCAGCCTTGGACTAGGCGATACGCAGTATTTT.

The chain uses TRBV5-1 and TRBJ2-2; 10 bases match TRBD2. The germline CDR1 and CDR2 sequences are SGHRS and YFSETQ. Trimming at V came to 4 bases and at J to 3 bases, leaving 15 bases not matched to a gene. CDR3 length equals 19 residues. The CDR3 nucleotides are TGCGCCAGCAGCGCCCCCCGACCCGGGCTAGCGGGGGACACCGGGGAGCTGTTTTTT. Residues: CASSAPRPGLAGDTGELFF.

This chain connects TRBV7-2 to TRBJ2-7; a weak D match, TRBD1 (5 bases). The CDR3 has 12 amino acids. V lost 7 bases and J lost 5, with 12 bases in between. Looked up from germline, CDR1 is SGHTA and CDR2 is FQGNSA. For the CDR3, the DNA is TGTGCCAGCACCCGACAGACGGACGAGCAGTACTTC. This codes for CASTRQTDEQYF.

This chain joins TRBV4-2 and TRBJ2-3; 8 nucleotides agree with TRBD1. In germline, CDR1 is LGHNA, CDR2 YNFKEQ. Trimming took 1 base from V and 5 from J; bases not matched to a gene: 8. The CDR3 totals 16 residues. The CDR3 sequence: CASSQVLGQAVDTQYF. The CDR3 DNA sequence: TGTGCCAGCAGCCAAGTTCTGGGACAGGCAGTAGATACGCAGTATTTT.

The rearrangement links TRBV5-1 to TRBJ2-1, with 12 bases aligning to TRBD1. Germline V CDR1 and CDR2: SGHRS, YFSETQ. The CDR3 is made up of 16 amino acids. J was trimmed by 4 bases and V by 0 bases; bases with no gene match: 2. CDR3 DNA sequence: TGCGCCAGCAGCTTGGGGGACAGGGGGCCATACAATGAGCAGTTCTTC. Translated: CASSLGDRGPYNEQFF.

Here the CDR3 DNA reads TGTGCCAGCAGTTCGGGAGAGTCCTACGAGCAGTACTTC. Its translation is CASSSGESYEQYF. The rearrangement joins TRBV7-3 to TRBJ2-7; TRBD2 is a possible D gene (6 bases). The V gene lost 6 bases and the J gene lost 1 base, with 10 bases spanning the gap. Germline assignment: CDR1 SGHTA and CDR2 FQGTGA. This CDR3 is 13 amino acids long.

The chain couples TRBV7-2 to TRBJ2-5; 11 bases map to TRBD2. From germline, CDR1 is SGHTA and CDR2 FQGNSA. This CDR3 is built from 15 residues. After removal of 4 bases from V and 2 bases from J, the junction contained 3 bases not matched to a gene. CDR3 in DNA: TGTGCCAGCAGCTGGGGACTAGCGGAACAAGAGACCCAGTACTTC. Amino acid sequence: CASSWGLAEQETQYF.

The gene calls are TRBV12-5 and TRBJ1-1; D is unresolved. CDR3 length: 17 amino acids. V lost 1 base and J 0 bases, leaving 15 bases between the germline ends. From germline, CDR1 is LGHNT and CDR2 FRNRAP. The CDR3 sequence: CASGLAGSGKMNTEAFF. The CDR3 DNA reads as TGTGCTAGTGGTTTGGCAGGTAGTGGGAAGATGAACACTGAAGCTTTCTTT.

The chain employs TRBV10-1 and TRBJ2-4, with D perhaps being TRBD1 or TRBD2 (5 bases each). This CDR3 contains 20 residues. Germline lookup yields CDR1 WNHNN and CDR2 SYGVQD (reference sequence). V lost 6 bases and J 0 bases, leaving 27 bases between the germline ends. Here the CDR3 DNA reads TGCGCCAGCAGAGTGAGCTTTTTTGGGACGGTGAAGAGAGCCAAAAACATTCAGTACTTC. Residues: CASRVSFFGTVKRAKNIQYF.

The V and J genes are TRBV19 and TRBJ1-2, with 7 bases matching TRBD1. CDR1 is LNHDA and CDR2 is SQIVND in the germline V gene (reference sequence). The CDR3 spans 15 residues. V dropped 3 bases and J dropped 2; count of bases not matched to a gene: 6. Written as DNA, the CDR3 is TGTGCCAGTAGTATGGGGACAGACCAGAACTATGGCTACACCTTC. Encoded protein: CASSMGTDQNYGYTF.

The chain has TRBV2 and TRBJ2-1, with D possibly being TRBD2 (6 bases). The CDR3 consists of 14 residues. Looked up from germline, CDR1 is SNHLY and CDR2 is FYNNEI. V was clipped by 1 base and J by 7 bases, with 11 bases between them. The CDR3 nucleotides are TGTGCCAGCAGTGAAGAGGGAGCGGGTAATGAGCAGTTCTTC. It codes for CASSEEGAGNEQFF.

The CDR3 spells CASSGRALLQETQYF. The DNA of the CDR3 is TGTGCCAGCAGTGGCCGGGCCTTGCTACAAGAGACCCAGTACTTC. The chain couples TRBV28 to TRBJ2-5, with D unclear. The CDR3 runs 15 residues. The V and J ends lost 5 bases and 2 bases respectively, with 15 bases between them. From germline, CDR1 is MDHEN and CDR2 SYDVKM.

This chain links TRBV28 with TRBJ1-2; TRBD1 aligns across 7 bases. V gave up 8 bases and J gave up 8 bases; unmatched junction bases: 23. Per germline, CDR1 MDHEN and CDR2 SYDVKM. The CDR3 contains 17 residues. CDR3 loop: CASSRRGLRGLDRGYTF. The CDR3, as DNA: TGTGCCAGCTCTCGAAGGGGGTTGAGGGGGCTGGACCGCGGCTACACCTTC.